The present T cell receptor (beta chain) was sequenced within a study of blood T cells in healthy people across ages. Study-level results: Diversity figures derived from one million T cells were judged to underestimate the true value. Because sorting was not performed, PBMCs prevented conclusive naive versus antigen-experienced comparison.

Of note for this clonotype: Its target is unknown.

This CDR3 region has 18 residues. CDR1 and CDR2 (germline): SGHRS, YFSETQ. V was trimmed by 4 bases and J by 0 bases, leaving 17 bases between them. A J-beta primer mix and a sample-barcoded 5' primer were used in a second PCR of roughly 7 to 12 cycles. TCRdb fed the 5' RACE reads into MiXCR, producing one record per CDR3 protein. The table shows 500,000 to 650,000 distinct CDR3 sequences, with 25% to 35% occurring only once. The sample was also linked to a second study, of T cells of mothers and their children.

This rearrangement joins TRBV5-1 to TRBJ2-6; D is perhaps TRBD1 (6 bases). This TCR came from a boy aged 2 to 9 in good health. Input material: blood. CDR3 in DNA: TGCGCCAGCAGCATATCAGGGGAATCTGGCTCTGGGGCCAACGTCCTGACTTTC. Protein: CASSISGESGSGANVLTF.